The entry below describes one T cell receptor (beta chain). The antigen is not known. The data stem from a study of Ad26.COV2.S vaccination and SARS-CoV-2 variants. Study context: As a participant in COV1001, the donor was in the Ad26.COV2.S trial arm. The study, taken as a whole, reports: Substantial breadth was reportedly displayed by spike-specific CD8+ and CD4+ T cell responses after vaccination.

Measured with immunoSEQ multiplex PCR; TCRdb has only the in-frame clones, and not every one. In the table there are a few hundred thousand clones, approximately 87% of which are singletons. Treatment indicated: about 20 received Ad26.COV2.S at low or high dose, single or two shots; 5 received placebo; per-sample allocation not given. The investigators took samples on day 63 after the first vaccine or placebo injection. This receptor was identified in a person between 18 and 65 years old who received the Ad26.COV2.S COVID-19 vaccine or a placebo. Sequencing was performed on peripheral blood, taken in a trial of Ad26.COV2.S vaccine versus placebo.

The CDR3 DNA is TGTGCCAGCAGTTCGACAGGGGTTCACTATGGCTACACCTTC. Protein: CASSSTGVHYGYTF. The chain combines TRBV7-2 with TRBJ1-2; TRBD1 aligns across 8 bases. This CDR3 comprises 14 residues. After removal of 6 bases from V and 3 bases from J, the junction contained 6 bases not matched to a gene. CDR1 and CDR2 from the germline V gene are SGHTA and FQGNSA.